The 2 T cell receptor beta chains below all came from one sample that was sequenced in a study of T cell responses to AZD1222 COVID-19 vaccine. Produced via immunoSEQ multiplex PCR; TCRdb's table is partial and in-frame only. Among about 200,000 clones listed, 94% were seen once. The material was peripheral blood, obtained 28 days after the second dose of the MenACWY control vaccine. The receptors derive from an adult who received the MenACWY meningococcal vaccine as a control.

This clone was observed a few times. This chain links TRBV5-6 with TRBJ2-7; D is unresolved. The CDR3 loop spans 12 amino acids. V was pared by 2 bases and J by 0 bases, with 3 bases between. Germline CDR1 and CDR2: SGHDT and YYEEEE. The CDR3 sequence: CASSFYSYEQYF. Here the CDR3 DNA reads TGTGCCAGCAGCTTTTACTCCTACGAGCAGTACTTC.

The V and J genes are TRBV28 and TRBJ2-1; D uncertain. CDR3 length: 15 residues. The ends were cut back, 7 bases at V and 4 bases at J, with 17 bases in the middle. Looked up from germline, CDR1 is MDHEN and CDR2 is SYDVKM. The CDR3 reads CASTPGAGLYNEQFF. CDR3 nucleotides: TGTGCCAGCACCCCGGGCGCCGGGCTATACAATGAGCAGTTCTTC.